The rows below give T cell receptor beta chains drawn from one sample of a study of blood T cells in healthy people across ages. TCRdb re-called the 5' RACE reads through MiXCR, storing one row per CDR3 protein. The sample consists of 1,300,000 or so distinct CDR3 sequences, around 59% of them appearing once. The sample comprised blood. The receptors derive from a man younger than 35 in good health. Each CDR3 is given with its conserved first and last residue. The order of the fields is J gene, CDR3 length, clone size, V gene, D gene, CDR3 protein, CDR3 DNA. A D gene is named only where the DNA matches it firmly. Expanded clones are given a class, and other clones once, few, many or no size at all.

>TRBJ1-2|14|NA|TRBV7-6|NA
CASSLGGSGDGYTF
TGTGCCAGCAGCTTAGGGGGCAGTGGTGATGGCTACACCTTC
>TRBJ1-5|17|few|TRBV4-3|TRBD1
CASSPTGGQGIYHPQHF
TGCGCCAGCAGCCCCACCGGTGGACAGGGGATATATCACCCCCAGCATTTT
>TRBJ2-5|15|NA|TRBV6-5|NA
CGSSPWDGRKETQYF
TGTGGCAGCAGTCCTTGGGACGGGCGAAAAGAGACCCAGTACTTC
>TRBJ2-7|15|many|TRBV5-1|NA
CASSINSRINYEQYF
TGCGCCAGCAGCATTAACTCCAGAATAAACTACGAGCAGTACTTC
>TRBJ2-5|12|NA|TRBV2|NA
CASAYLGETQYF
TGTGCCAGCGCTTACTTGGGAGAGACCCAGTACTTC
>TRBJ2-7|15|few|TRBV6-6|TRBD1
CASSSTRQGAHEQYF
TGTGCCAGCAGTTCAACCCGACAGGGGGCCCACGAGCAGTACTTC
>TRBJ2-5|15|NA|TRBV21-1|NA
CASSKLGQEQETQYF
TGTGCCAGCAGCAAATTGGGACAAGAACAAGAGACCCAGTACTTC
>TRBJ2-1|14|NA|TRBV20-1|NA
CSAPAWGNYNEQFF
TGCAGTGCCCCTGCCTGGGGGAACTACAATGAGCAGTTCTTC
>TRBJ1-2|15|NA|TRBV29-1|TRBD1
CSVVAVGGDRAGYTF
TGCAGCGTTGTAGCTGTGGGGGGGGACAGGGCTGGCTACACCTTC
>TRBJ1-1|16|NA|TRBV13|NA
CASSLEVAGRRTEAFF
TGTGCCAGCAGCTTAGAGGTGGCAGGTCGGCGCACTGAAGCTTTCTTT
>TRBJ2-7|14|NA|TRBV4-3|NA
CASSQEASYNEQYF
TGCGCCAGCAGCCAAGAAGCCAGCTACAATGAGCAGTACTTC
>TRBJ1-5|15|NA|TRBV2|TRBD1
CASSVSDRENQPQHF
TGTGCCAGCAGTGTATCGGACAGGGAAAATCAGCCCCAGCATTTT
>TRBJ1-5|16|NA|TRBV4-1|TRBD1
CASSQDGTGGNQPQHF
TGCGCCAGCAGCCAAGACGGGACAGGGGGCAATCAGCCCCAGCATTTT
>TRBJ1-2|14|few|TRBV20-1|TRBD1
CSATQGDRDYGYTF
TGCAGTGCCACACAAGGGGACAGGGACTATGGCTACACCTTC
>TRBJ2-1|16|few|TRBV20-1|NA
CSARNNRQSAYNEQFF
TGCAGTGCTAGAAATAACCGCCAGTCGGCCTACAATGAGCAGTTCTTC
>TRBJ2-3|16|NA|TRBV7-8|TRBD2
CASTPTSGSSADTQYF
TGTGCCAGCACCCCTACTAGCGGGAGTAGTGCAGATACGCAGTATTTT
>TRBJ1-1|15|once|TRBV27|TRBD1
CASSLYPGQGTEAFF
TGTGCCAGCAGTCTATATCCGGGACAGGGAACTGAAGCTTTCTTT
>TRBJ2-7|12|NA|TRBV27|NA
CASSLRVSEQYF
TGTGCCAGCAGTTTAAGGGTGAGCGAGCAGTACTTC
>TRBJ2-1|13|NA|TRBV2|TRBD2
CASGQAGVREKFF
TGTGCCAGCGGTCAGGCGGGGGTTCGGGAGAAGTTCTTC
>TRBJ2-1|15|few|TRBV4-2|TRBD1
CASSQTGGRDNEQFF
TGTGCCAGCAGCCAGACAGGGGGCAGGGACAATGAGCAGTTCTTC
>TRBJ1-2|14|few|TRBV4-1|NA
CASSQGEGTYGYTF
TGCGCCAGCAGCCAAGGGGAGGGAACCTATGGCTACACCTTC
>TRBJ2-1|15|few|TRBV4-1|NA
CASSQEGGTYNEQFF
TGCGCCAGCAGCCAAGAAGGGGGAACCTACAATGAGCAGTTCTTC
>TRBJ1-2|13|once|TRBV5-1|NA
CASSIRDGDGYTF
TGCGCCAGCAGCATCCGGGACGGTGATGGCTACACCTTC
>TRBJ1-1|15|NA|TRBV7-9|NA
CASSPRGARNTEAFF
TGTGCCAGCAGCCCCCGAGGTGCCAGGAACACTGAAGCTTTCTTT
>TRBJ2-7|14|NA|TRBV20-1|NA
CSARYLAIGNEQYF
TGCAGTGCTAGATATCTAGCGATAGGCAATGAGCAGTACTTC
>TRBJ2-6|14|NA|TRBV27|NA
CASSSQAGANVLTF
TGTGCCAGCAGTTCACAGGCTGGGGCCAACGTCCTGACTTTC
>TRBJ2-7|15|once|TRBV6-5|NA
CASSYVSGLSYEQYF
TGTGCCAGCAGTTATGTTAGCGGCCTCTCCTACGAGCAGTACTTC
>TRBJ2-1|15|few|TRBV5-5|TRBD2
CASSLVLAGVNEQFF
TGTGCCAGCAGCTTGGTGCTAGCGGGAGTCAATGAGCAGTTCTTC
>TRBJ1-2|14|NA|TRBV18|TRBD1
CASRTPGQNYGYTF
TGTGCCAGCCGAACCCCGGGACAGAACTATGGCTACACCTTC
>TRBJ2-7|13|NA|TRBV3-1|NA
CASGGGFSYEQYF
TGTGCCAGCGGTGGGGGGTTCTCCTACGAGCAGTACTTC
>TRBJ1-1|15|few|TRBV2|TRBD1
CASSKESRGGTEAFF
TGTGCCAGCAGCAAAGAATCCAGGGGGGGCACTGAAGCTTTCTTT
>TRBJ2-1|14|NA|TRBV5-1|TRBD2
CASGEGLAYNEQFF
TGCGCCAGCGGGGAGGGCTTAGCCTACAATGAGCAGTTCTTC
>TRBJ2-1|14|NA|TRBV28|TRBD2
CASSHGTTYNEQFF
TGTGCCAGCAGTCATGGGACTACCTACAATGAGCAGTTCTTC
>TRBJ2-1|12|few|TRBV7-2|TRBD1
CATTGGFDEQFF
TGTGCCACCACAGGGGGGTTTGATGAGCAGTTCTTC
>TRBJ2-4|17|NA|TRBV7-2|TRBD2
CASSLREGRFAKNIQYF
TGTGCCAGCAGCTTGAGGGAGGGAAGGTTTGCCAAAAACATTCAGTACTTC
>TRBJ2-3|14|NA|TRBV7-9|NA
CASSLEEGLDTQYF
TGTGCCAGCAGCTTAGAGGAGGGTCTAGATACGCAGTATTTT
>TRBJ1-5|12|NA|TRBV2|NA
CASSGTYQPQHF
TGTGCCAGCAGCGGGACCTATCAGCCCCAGCATTTT
>TRBJ2-3|15|few|TRBV13|NA
CASSLAVSSTDTQYF
TGTGCCAGCAGCTTAGCAGTTTCTAGCACAGATACGCAGTATTTT
>TRBJ2-3|13|NA|TRBV24-1|NA
CATSRVATDTQYF
TGTGCCACCAGTAGGGTTGCCACAGATACGCAGTATTTT
>TRBJ2-3|12|once|TRBV15|NA
CATSYNTDTQYF
TGTGCCACCAGCTATAACACAGATACGCAGTATTTT
>TRBJ2-5|15|few|TRBV3-1|NA
CASSQVWAVQETQYF
TGTGCCAGCAGCCAAGTATGGGCTGTTCAAGAGACCCAGTACTTC
>TRBJ1-6|17|NA|TRBV4-2|NA
CASSQETVSSYNSPLHF
TGTGCCAGCAGCCAAGAGACAGTGAGCTCCTATAATTCACCCCTCCACTTT
>TRBJ1-1|14|NA|TRBV19|TRBD1
CASSQRTGGTEAFF
TGTGCCAGTAGTCAACGGACAGGGGGCACTGAAGCTTTCTTT
>TRBJ2-4|13|few|TRBV15|TRBD1
CATSAGGLDIQYF
TGTGCCACCAGCGCAGGGGGTTTAGACATTCAGTACTTC
>TRBJ2-5|13|few|TRBV29-1|TRBD1
CSVLTGGVETQYF
TGCAGCGTCCTCACAGGGGGCGTGGAGACCCAGTACTTC
>TRBJ2-1|14|NA|TRBV28|TRBD2
CASSPGGVRNEQFF
TGTGCCAGCAGTCCCGGGGGGGTGCGCAATGAGCAGTTCTTC
>TRBJ2-3|16|NA|TRBV6-6|TRBD2
CASRLSSGVGADTQYF
TGTGCCAGCCGCCTGAGTAGCGGGGTTGGAGCAGATACGCAGTATTTT